This T cell receptor (beta chain) emerged from a study of T cell repertoires in cytomegalovirus infection. TCRdb re-derived calls from the reads in MiXCR, one entry per CDR3 protein. The top ten clones hold 30% to 40% of a sample with around 130,000 distinct CDR3 sequences, 20% to 30% of them seen once. This clonotype was picked up many times. Its antigen is undetermined. The TCR sequence derives from a human donor in good health (CMV status not recorded). Some clones in this sample may be carry-over from other donors' samples. Sequencing was performed on PBMCs, sequenced either directly or after in vitro stimulation (not recorded which).

Here the CDR3 reads CASSTGTSNSYNEQFF. CDR3 nucleotide sequence: TGTGCCAGCAGCACCGGGACTTCGAACTCCTACAATGAGCAGTTCTTC. This chain connects TRBV7-3 to TRBJ2-1; D is perhaps TRBD2 (6 bases). The CDR3 consists of 16 residues. Trimming left V 5 bases short and J 0 bases short, with 14 bases between. Looked up from germline, CDR1 is SGHTA and CDR2 is FQGTGA.